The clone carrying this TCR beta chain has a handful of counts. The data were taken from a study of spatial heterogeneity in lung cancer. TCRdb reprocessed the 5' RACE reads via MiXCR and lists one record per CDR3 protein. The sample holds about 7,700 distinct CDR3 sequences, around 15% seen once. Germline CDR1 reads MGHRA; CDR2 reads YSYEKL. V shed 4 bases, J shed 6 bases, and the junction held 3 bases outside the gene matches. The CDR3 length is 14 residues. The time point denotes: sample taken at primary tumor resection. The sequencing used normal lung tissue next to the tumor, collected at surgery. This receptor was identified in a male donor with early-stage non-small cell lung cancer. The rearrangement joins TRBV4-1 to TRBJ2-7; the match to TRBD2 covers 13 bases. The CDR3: CASSLRTSGSEQYF. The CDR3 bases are TGCGCCAGCAGCCTCCGGACTAGCGGGAGCGAGCAGTACTTC.